This TCR beta chain originates from a study of shared clonotypes between healthy human individuals (dated by TCRdb to the early 2020s). For context, the study as a whole: A couple of women and a few men aged 18 to 49 years were included in the cohort. For each donor, CD4 naive and CD4 memory were each run on three plates, CD8 naive on two plates, and CD8 memory on one plate. To estimate repertoire size and how much clonotypes are shared between individuals, the study performed deep sequencing of blood TCR repertoires from 4 to 6 healthy adults. To increase sequencing depth and limit assay-specific biases, TCR repertoire library preparation and sequencing were carried out by different laboratories using diverse techniques. Between about 0.94 and 8.9 billion PBMCs per donor were obtained by leukapheresis. Summary of the overall study and its limitations: Rarefaction of sorted-subset datasets indicated incomplete sequencing despite the large sequencing depth. Because the study included only a small number of donors, the genetic and exposure-history diversity represented was limited. Pairwise subsampling led to the expectation that sequencing depth would affect the degree of clonotype sharing among donors. Roughly 5.2% of naive CD4, 3% to 4% of naive CD8, roughly 2.4% of memory CD4, and 0.35% to 0.5% of memory CD8 clonotypes were shared across a few donors. Larger estimated clonotype richness was generally found for naive subsets than for memory subsets. Compared with non-shared clonotypes, clonotypes shared by all four sorted-subset donors had higher generation probabilities. Sampling was restricted to blood, and TCR repertoires in tissues likely differ from the TCR repertoires found in blood.

The germline V gene sets CDR1 to SGHTA and CDR2 to FQGTGA. Trimming removed 5 bases from V and 4 bases from J; the gene matches leave 6 bases unexplained. The CDR3, from cysteine to phenylalanine, totals 14 residues. Solely the CDR3 DNA is kept, with 42 bases framed from the first base. The donors were healthy, HIV-negative adults who had no recently reported acute infections or vaccinations. Every donor was a Caucasian adult living in Nashville, Tennessee, USA. CD4+ T cells were enriched through magnetic negative selection, after which naive cells were positively selected on CD45RA and the remaining negative fraction served as the memory subset. Blood was obtained by leukapheresis, after which PBMCs were separated by Ficoll-Histopaque density gradient centrifugation and cryopreserved in liquid nitrogen vapor phase. Analytical flow cytometry was used to check the purity and quantity of every magnetically sorted T cell population. Genomic DNA was isolated from each sorted fraction and quantified by UV absorbance on a Nanodrop 2000c.

With regard to this clone: Its cognate antigen has yet to be identified. It has no much larger one-base neighbor in the sample; base qualities were not kept. The same CDR3 is also encoded by other DNA sequences in this sample.

Using the deep immunoSEQ assay, TCR CDR3 regions were amplified from genomic DNA by multiplex PCR. Genomic DNA extracted from each cell subset was distributed evenly over all wells of several immunoSEQ 96-well plates, and each plate served as one replicate. For sorted subsets, approximately 190 ng genomic DNA, equal to tens of thousands of T cell genomes, was loaded into each replicate PCR. Purified libraries were measured with a Qubit 3.0 fluorometer, size-checked on a Bioanalyzer 2100, and measured again with the KAPA Library Quantification kit. Every immunoSEQ 96-well plate was sequenced on a dedicated single-read 150-cycle Illumina NextSeq 550 flow cell. Per the authors' processing: Because only junctional sequences without quality scores were contained in the immunoSEQ output, filtering matching that applied to full-length reads could not be performed. To assign V/J genes and CDR3, sequences were annotated using PyIR, a Python wrapper for IgBLAST v1.9, with IMGT germline references. Reads were removed for weak V/J assignments (E-value above 1e-6), missing CDR3, stop codons, out-of-frame junctions, or ambiguous translated residues. V3J clonotypes were defined by identical inferred V gene, J gene, and CDR3 amino acid sequence. Percentage overlap between repertoires was computed as shared unique clonotypes divided by the size of the smaller repertoire. Three approaches were used to assess repertoire richness: RTK rarefaction, the Chao1 estimator, and Recon v2.1 estimates of unobserved clonotypes. Generation probabilities for all TCRbeta clonotypes obtained by the gDNA method from several donors were computed using OLGA. TCRdb holds this immuneACCESS table with in-frame rearrangements only. Some clones are missing; in checked studies, unresolved V genes explain under half, and the rest has no known cause. V and J calls and clone size are given by that table; D and trimming were obtained from the DNA. This sample holds fewer than 3 million clones; around 92% were observed only once. Of the sample, around 0.4% falls within the top ten clones.

Material for sequencing was naive CD4+ T cells from PBMCs. The cell subset or site label on this specimen signifies: CD45RA+ positively selected. The source is a man aged 18 to 30 in good health. Some clones in this sample may be carry-over from other donors' samples. Recombination joined TRBV7-3 with TRBJ2-5, and 8 junctional nucleotides match TRBD1. The nucleotide sequence reads as follows: TGTGCCAGCAGCCCCCAGGGGGCGGGAGAGACCCAGTACTTC. Its product reads: CASSPQGAGETQYF.